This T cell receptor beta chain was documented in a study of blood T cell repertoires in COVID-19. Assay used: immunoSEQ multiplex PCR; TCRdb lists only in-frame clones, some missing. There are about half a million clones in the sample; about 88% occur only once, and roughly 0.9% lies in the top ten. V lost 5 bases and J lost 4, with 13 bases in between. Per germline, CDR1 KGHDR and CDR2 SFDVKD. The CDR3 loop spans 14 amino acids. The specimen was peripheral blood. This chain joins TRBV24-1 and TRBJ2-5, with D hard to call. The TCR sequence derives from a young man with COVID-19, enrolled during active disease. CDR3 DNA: TGTGCCACCAGTGCGACAACCGTGGGAGAGACCCAGTACTTC. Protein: CATSATTVGETQYF.